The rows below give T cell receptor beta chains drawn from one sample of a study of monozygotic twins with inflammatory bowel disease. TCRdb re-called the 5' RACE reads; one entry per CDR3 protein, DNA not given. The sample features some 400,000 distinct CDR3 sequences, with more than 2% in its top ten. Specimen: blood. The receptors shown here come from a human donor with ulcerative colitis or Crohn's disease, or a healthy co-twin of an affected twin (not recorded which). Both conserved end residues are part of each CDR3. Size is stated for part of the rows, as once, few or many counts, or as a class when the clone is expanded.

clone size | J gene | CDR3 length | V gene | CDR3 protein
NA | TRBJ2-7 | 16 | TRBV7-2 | CASSLEGTANSYEQYF
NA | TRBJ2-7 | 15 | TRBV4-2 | CASMTDVGLSYEQYF
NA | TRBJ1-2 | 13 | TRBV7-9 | CASNLQRDNGYTF
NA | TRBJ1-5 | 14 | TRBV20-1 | CSAYRQWSNQPQHF
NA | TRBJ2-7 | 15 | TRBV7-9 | CASSFGLAGGDEQYF
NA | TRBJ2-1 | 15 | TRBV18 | CASSPDTDVYNEQFF
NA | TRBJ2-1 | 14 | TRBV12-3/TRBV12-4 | CASSPPRDSYEQFF
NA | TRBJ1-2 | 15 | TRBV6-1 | CASSISGTQIYGYTF
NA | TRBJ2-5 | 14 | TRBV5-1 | CASGPGLMQETQYF
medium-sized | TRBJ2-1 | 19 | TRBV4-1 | CASSQAALSSGGAYNEQFF
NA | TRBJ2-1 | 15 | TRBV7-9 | CAVTTTGGGVDEQFF
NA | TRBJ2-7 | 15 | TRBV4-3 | CASSQESETSYEQYF
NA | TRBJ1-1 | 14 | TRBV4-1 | CASSQVPGGTEAFF
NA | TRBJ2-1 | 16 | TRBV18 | CASSPRYGEPDNEQFF
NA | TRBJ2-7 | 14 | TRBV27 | CASSGTDTAYEQYF